The clone carrying this T cell receptor beta chain has just a few counts. Antigen specificity is unknown. A mixed TRB-A/B primer pool amplified rearranged TRB by multiplex touch-down PCR. Each CDR3 protein is one row after TCRdb ran MiXCR on the multiplex PCR reads. The sample records over 4,500 distinct CDR3 sequences, approximately 30% being singletons. Germline V gene sequence: CDR1 SGHAT, CDR2 FQNNGV. Deletions cut 5 bases from V and 7 bases from J, with 14 bases between. There are 14 residues in the CDR3. TCR beta rearrangements were amplified from peripheral blood genomic DNA. The data originate from a study of T cell repertoires in aging, cancer and after chemotherapy. Whole-study findings and limits: In healthy donors, age-related TCR diversity loss mainly reflected lost richness. Immunological memory after chemotherapy cannot be judged from the repertoire data.

This clonotype was sampled from a human donor in good health. Sequences were obtained from blood. J is TRBJ1-4 and V is TRBV11-2; D remains ambiguous. CDR3 sequence reads: CASSPQGRTEKLFF. CDR3 DNA: TGTGCCAGCAGCCCCCAAGGGAGGACTGAAAAACTGTTTTTT.